Below, 18 T cell receptor beta chains from the same sample are listed, as sequenced in a study of blood T cells in healthy people across ages. Together with a sample-barcoded 5' primer, a J-beta primer mix was included in a second PCR lasting 7 to 11 cycles. MiXCR, run by TCRdb on the 5' RACE reads, gives a single entry per CDR3 protein. The sample lists 650,000 to 700,000 distinct CDR3 sequences; about 30% were seen once. Sample: blood. Source of these receptors: a woman older than 75 in good health.

This clonotype has just a few counts. The CDR3 reads CASSLSGRRNSPLHF. The CDR3 region has the DNA TGTGCCAGCAGTTTATCCGGCAGGAGAAATTCACCCCTCCACTTT. V and J are TRBV27 and TRBJ1-6; no firm D call. Germline V gene lookup returns CDR1 MNHEY and CDR2 SMNVEV (reference sequence). The CDR3 spans 15 residues. V shed 0 bases and J shed 7 bases, with 10 bases lying between them.

In its sample, this clonotype was seen many times. This chain uses TRBV9 with TRBJ2-1; 9 bases are a match to TRBD2. The germline gives CDR1 SGDLS, CDR2 YYNGEE. This CDR3 has 18 amino acids. Losses at the gene ends were 0 bases for V and 0 bases for J; bases not matched to a gene: 7. CDR3 bases: TGTGCCAGCAGCGTAGGCAGCGGGGGGAGAAGCTCCTACAATGAGCAGTTCTTC. Protein product: CASSVGSGGRSSYNEQFF.

The chain is built from TRBV3-1 and TRBJ1-1, with D perhaps matching TRBD1 (6 bases). The V and J ends lost 4 bases and 11 bases respectively, with 14 bases between them. This CDR3 has 12 amino acids. Germline CDR1 LGHDT, CDR2 YNNKEL (reference sequence). The CDR3 here is CASSRRGGAAFF. The CDR3 DNA follows: TGTGCCAGCAGCCGAAGGGGGGGGGCGGCTTTCTTT.

This clonotype was seen many times. The chain couples TRBV6-2 or TRBV6-3 to TRBJ2-5; 7 bases are shared with TRBD2. Germline CDR1 and CDR2: MNHEY and SVGEGT. Unmatched junction bases numbered 6, after V lost 2 bases and J lost 0 bases. CDR3 length: 16 residues. The CDR3 loop is CASSYELAVYQETQYF. The DNA of the CDR3 is TGTGCCAGCAGTTACGAGCTAGCGGTGTACCAAGAGACCCAGTACTTC.

The table lists this clonotype with many counts. V is TRBV29-1 and J is TRBJ2-7; possible D gene TRBD2, 6 bases. Germline CDR1 and CDR2: SQVTM and ANQGSEA. CDR3 length equals 14 residues. The germline V and J ends were trimmed by 4 bases and 0 bases, with 13 bases remaining between them. The CDR3 here is CSVVAGPLSYEQYF. CDR3 nucleotides: TGCAGCGTTGTTGCGGGGCCGCTCTCCTACGAGCAGTACTTC.

The sample holds many counts of this clonotype. V usage is TRBV11-1 and J usage is TRBJ1-2; D is uncertain. Germline V gene data show CDR1 as SGHAT and CDR2 as FQDESV (reference sequence). The CDR3 has 15 residues. Deletions cut 0 bases from V and 0 bases from J, with 8 bases between. For the CDR3, the DNA is TGTGCCAGCAGCTTAGCCGAAGGAACTAACTATGGCTACACCTTC. Translated: CASSLAEGTNYGYTF.

The sample holds many counts of this clonotype. The chain has TRBV6-2 or TRBV6-3 and TRBJ2-3, with 11 bases fitting TRBD2. V was pared by 7 bases and J by 5 bases, with 8 bases of the junction left unmatched. The CDR3 has 15 residues. Germline assignment: CDR1 MNHEY and CDR2 SVGEGT. CDR3 sequence: CASIISGGALDTQYF. The CDR3 nucleotides are TGTGCCAGCATCATTAGCGGGGGGGCCTTAGATACGCAGTATTTT.

Of note for this clonotype: At one end the junction does not follow the germline gene, possibly because of a read error. This chain connects TRBV15 to TRBJ1-6; 12 nucleotides align to TRBD1. Germline V gene data show CDR1 as LNHNV and CDR2 as YYDKDF (reference sequence). The CDR3 covers 15 residues. This CDR3 is CATSRAGTGGDPRHF. The CDR3 DNA reads TGTGCCACCAGCAGAGCCGGGACAGGGGGCGACCCCCGCCACTTT.

This clonotype was found many times. This rearrangement joins TRBV12-3 or TRBV12-4 to TRBJ2-1; D gene unclear. Trimming stripped 7 bases from V and 2 bases from J, with 9 bases between. There are 13 residues in the CDR3. CDR3 sequence (DNA): TGTGCCAGCACAAGTAGTGCCTACAATGAGCAGTTCTTC. This encodes CASTSSAYNEQFF.

This clonotype was counted between two and nine times. The J gene is TRBJ2-7, the V gene TRBV27; 9 bases are shared with TRBD1. Germline CDR1 is MNHEY and CDR2 is SMNVEV (reference sequence). The ends lost 6 bases at V and 3 bases at J; junction bases unmatched: 12. The CDR3 is 16 amino acids. CDR3 sequence (DNA): TGTGCCAGCAGGGCCACCGGGACAGGGACAGACTACGAGCAGTACTTC. Translating it yields CASRATGTGTDYEQYF.

This clonotype appeared many times. The junction departs from the called germline gene at one end, perhaps through a read error. This rearrangement joins TRBV12-3 or TRBV12-4 to TRBJ2-7; 9 bases line up with TRBD1. The CDR3 contains 13 residues. CDR3 nucleotides: TGTGCCAGCAGTTCCGGGACAGGGTACGGGCAGTACTTC. Encoded protein: CASSSGTGYGQYF.

This clonotype showed up many times. This chain joins TRBV7-8 and TRBJ2-7; no reliable D call. CDR3 length: 14 amino acids. Germline loops: CDR1 SGHVS, CDR2 FQNEAQ. Trimming took off 1 base at V and 4 bases at J, with 11 bases between the two ends. The CDR3 here is CASSLGGRTYEQYF. DNA for the CDR3: TGTGCCAGCAGCTTAGGGGGAAGAACTTACGAGCAGTACTTC.

The gene calls are TRBV21-1 and TRBJ2-4; the DNA was not compared with TRBD1, the D call given in the table. TRBV21-1 is flagged as a pseudogene. This CDR3 contains 14 residues. CDR3 amino acids: CASSKGDRGHIQYF. The CDR3 bases are TGTGCCAGCAGCAAGGGTGACAGGGGACACATTCAGTACTTC.

J is TRBJ2-5 and V is TRBV20-1; 7 nucleotides agree with TRBD2. This CDR3 comprises 15 residues. V shed 6 bases, J shed 0 bases, and the junction held 10 bases outside the gene matches. CDR1 is DFQATT, CDR2 SNEGSKA, per germline (reference sequence). The CDR3 region is CSALRPAGYQETQYF. The CDR3 nucleotides read TGCAGTGCCCTACGGCCAGCGGGGTACCAAGAGACCCAGTACTTC.

The rearrangement links TRBV27 to TRBJ1-2; D might be TRBD1 (6 bases). This CDR3 contains 15 residues. Germline V CDR1 and CDR2: MNHEY, SMNVEV (reference sequence). Trimming shortened V by 5 bases and J by 4 bases, and 17 bases separated the two germline ends. The CDR3 loop reads CASSLDRSLRYGYTF. The CDR3 DNA reads as TGTGCCAGCAGTCTTGACAGGTCGTTGCGCTATGGCTACACCTTC.

This clonotype was seen at least ten times. The CDR3 nucleotides are TGCAGCGTTGGTGGGGCTAATGAAAAACTGTTTTTT. As protein: CSVGGANEKLFF. This rearrangement joins TRBV29-1 to TRBJ1-4; no definite D call. V shed 4 bases and J shed 3 bases, with 6 bases lying between them. Germline CDR1 is SQVTM and CDR2 is ANQGSEA. The CDR3 is 12 residues long.

This clonotype was observed a few times. The chain combines TRBV29-1 with TRBJ2-2; no definite D call. This CDR3 contains 15 residues. Germline CDR1 is SQVTM and CDR2 is ANQGSEA. V dropped 7 bases and J dropped 2 bases, with 17 bases sitting between them. The CDR3 nucleotides read TGCAGCGCGATTAAAGGACCGACCAACACCGGGGAGCTGTTTTTT. This sequence encodes CSAIKGPTNTGELFF.

Regarding this clonotype: This may stem from a read error, because a much larger clone lies one nucleotide away. The V call is TRBV3-1, the J call TRBJ2-7; D assignment may be TRBD1 or TRBD2 (5 bases each). Trimming removed 0 bases at V and 4 bases at J, with 13 bases between. The CDR3 consists of 15 residues. Germline CDR1 and CDR2: LGHDT and YNNKEL (reference sequence). CDR3 loop: CASSQELRGPYEQYF. The CDR3 DNA reads TGTGCCAGCAGCCAAGAGCTCCGGGGACCATACGAGCAGTACTTC.